This T cell receptor beta chain appears in the sequencing data of a study of T cell responses to AZD1222 COVID-19 vaccine. Regarding this clone: Its antigen remains unknown.

The V end lost 4 bases, the J end lost 4 bases, and 21 bases lay between the germline ends. The CDR3 loop spans 17 amino acids. CDR1 and CDR2 from the germline V gene are MDHEN and SYDVKM. Profiling relied on immunoSEQ multiplex PCR, and the TCRdb table lists in-frame clones only, not all of them. The table includes some 120,000 clones, around 89% detected once. Study-level results: Without day 14 samples, only post-peak T cell repertoires were studied. Researchers report vaccine-associated CD4 TCRs spanning spike, with dominance at 160-218 and 743-854. Baseline antibody screening turned up just a handful of seropositive AZD1222 recipients. Mostly white British, mostly female donors; authors suggested clonal diversity may be underestimated.

The TCR sequence derives from an adult in good health. The V call is TRBV28, the J call TRBJ2-3; perhaps TRBD2 as D (5 bases). This sample comprised peripheral blood, obtained on day 0 of MenACWY control vaccination. CDR3 amino acids: CASSYFVGREMADTQYF. CDR3 bases: TGTGCCAGCAGTTATTTCGTCGGTAGGGAGATGGCAGATACGCAGTATTTT.